Shown below are 6 T cell receptor beta chains from a single sample sequenced in a study of T cell repertoires in cytomegalovirus infection. TCRdb called the reads again in MiXCR, with one record for every CDR3 protein. In the table there are about 680,000 distinct CDR3 sequences, roughly 26% of which are singletons. Sequenced: CD8+ T cells from PBMCs. All receptors derive from a human donor in good health (CMV status not recorded). Some clones in this sample may be carry-over from other donors' samples.

Many counts were recorded for this clonotype. The junction differs from germline at one of its ends, possibly a read error. V usage is TRBV7-7 and J usage is TRBJ2-1; TRBD1 or TRBD2 may be the D gene (5 bases each). CDR3 size: 15 residues. Germline CDR1 is SSHAT and CDR2 is FNYEAQ (reference sequence). CDR3 coding DNA: TGTGCTAGCAGCCGGGACCTGAGCTCCTACAATGAGCAGTTCTTC. It encodes CASSRDLSSYNEQFF.

This clonotype was seen a handful of times. CDR3 loop: CASSQGFGGRQPQHF. The CDR3 DNA sequence: TGCGCCAGCAGCCAAGGATTCGGGGGGCGGCAGCCCCAGCATTTT. The chain combines TRBV4-1 with TRBJ1-5; perhaps TRBD1 as D (6 bases). V lost 1 base to trimming and J lost 7 bases, with 14 bases between them. The CDR3 contains 15 residues. CDR1 is MGHRA and CDR2 is YSYEKL in the germline V gene.

This clonotype was detected many times. This rearrangement joins TRBV12-5 to TRBJ1-1, with D unresolved. V was shortened by 2 bases and J by 6 bases, with 4 bases between the two germline ends. The germline gives CDR1 LGHNT, CDR2 FRNRAP. This CDR3 spans 11 amino acids. Here the CDR3 reads CASGLSPEAFF. In DNA form, the CDR3 reads TGTGCTAGTGGTTTGAGCCCTGAAGCTTTCTTT.

The V call is TRBV7-3, the J call TRBJ2-5; 7 nucleotides align to TRBD1. Looked up from germline, CDR1 is SGHTA and CDR2 is FQGTGA. This CDR3 contains 14 residues. V shed 3 bases and J 7 bases; nucleotides not matched to a gene: 8. The CDR3 spells CASSFRQGAGTQYF. The CDR3 DNA sequence: TGTGCCAGCAGCTTCCGACAGGGCGCTGGGACCCAGTACTTC.

This clonotype was observed many times. The rearrangement joins TRBV7-8 to TRBJ2-7; 8 bases match TRBD1. Germline V lookup: CDR1 SGHVS, CDR2 FQNEAQ. There are 16 residues in the CDR3. With V trimmed by 4 bases and J by 0 bases, 8 bases remained unmatched. The DNA for the CDR3 is TGTGCCAGCAGCTCCCAGCAGGGGGCTAACTCCTACGAGCAGTACGTC. Translated, it gives CASSSQQGANSYEQYV.

This clonotype was counted between two and nine times. This chain connects TRBV12-3 or TRBV12-4 to TRBJ2-1; 8 bases line up with TRBD1. The CDR3 covers 17 residues. Trimming took 5 bases from V and 2 from J; bases not matched to a gene: 11. The CDR3 region is CASSLPLGQVPYNEQFF. CDR3 nucleotide sequence: TGTGCCAGCAGTCTACCGTTGGGACAGGTCCCCTACAATGAGCAGTTCTTC.